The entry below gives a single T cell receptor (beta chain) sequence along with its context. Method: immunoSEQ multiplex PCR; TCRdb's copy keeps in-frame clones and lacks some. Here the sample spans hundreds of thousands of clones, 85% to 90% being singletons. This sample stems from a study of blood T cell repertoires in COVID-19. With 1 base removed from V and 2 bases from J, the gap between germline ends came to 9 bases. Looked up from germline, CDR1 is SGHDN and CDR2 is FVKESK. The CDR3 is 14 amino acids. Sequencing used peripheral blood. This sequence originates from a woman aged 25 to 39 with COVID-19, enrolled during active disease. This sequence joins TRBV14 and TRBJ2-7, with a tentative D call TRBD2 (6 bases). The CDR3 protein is CASSQGGGAYEQYF. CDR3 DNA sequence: TGTGCCAGCAGCCAAGGGGGAGGTGCCTACGAGCAGTACTTC.